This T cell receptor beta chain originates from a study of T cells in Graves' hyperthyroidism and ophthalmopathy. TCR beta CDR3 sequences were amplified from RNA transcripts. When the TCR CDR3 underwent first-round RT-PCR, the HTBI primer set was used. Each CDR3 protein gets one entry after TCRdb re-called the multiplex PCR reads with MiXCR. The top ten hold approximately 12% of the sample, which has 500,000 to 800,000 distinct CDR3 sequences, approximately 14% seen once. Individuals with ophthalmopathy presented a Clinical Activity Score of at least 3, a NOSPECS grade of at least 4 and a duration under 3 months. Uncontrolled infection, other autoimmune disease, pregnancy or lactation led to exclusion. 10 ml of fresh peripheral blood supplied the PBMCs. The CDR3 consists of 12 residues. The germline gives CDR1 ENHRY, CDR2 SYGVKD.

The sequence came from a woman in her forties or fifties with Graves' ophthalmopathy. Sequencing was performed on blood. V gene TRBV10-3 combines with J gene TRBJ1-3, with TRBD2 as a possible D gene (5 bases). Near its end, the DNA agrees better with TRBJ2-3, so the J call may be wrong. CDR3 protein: CAISELRETQYF. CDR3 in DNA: TGTGCCATCAGTGAGCTACGGGAAACGCAGTATTTT.